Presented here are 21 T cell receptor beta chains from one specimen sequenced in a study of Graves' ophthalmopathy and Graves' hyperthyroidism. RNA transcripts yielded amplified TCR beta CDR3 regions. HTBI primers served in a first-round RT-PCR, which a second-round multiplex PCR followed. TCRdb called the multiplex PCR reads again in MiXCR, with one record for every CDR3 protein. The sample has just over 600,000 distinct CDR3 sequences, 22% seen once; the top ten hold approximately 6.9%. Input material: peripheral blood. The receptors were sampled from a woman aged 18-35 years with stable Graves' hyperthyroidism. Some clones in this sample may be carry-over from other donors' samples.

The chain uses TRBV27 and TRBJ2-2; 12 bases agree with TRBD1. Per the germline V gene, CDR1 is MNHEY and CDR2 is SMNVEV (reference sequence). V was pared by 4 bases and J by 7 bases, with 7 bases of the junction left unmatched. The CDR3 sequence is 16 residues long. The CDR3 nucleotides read TGTGCCAGCAGTTCCCGGGACAGGGGGCGCAGCGGGGAGCTGTTTTTT. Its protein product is CASSSRDRGRSGELFF.

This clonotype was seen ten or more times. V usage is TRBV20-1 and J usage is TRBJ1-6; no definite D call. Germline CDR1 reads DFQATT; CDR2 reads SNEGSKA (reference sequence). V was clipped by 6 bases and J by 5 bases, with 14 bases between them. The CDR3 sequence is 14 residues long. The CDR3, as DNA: TGCAGTGCCCCCAAGCAGTTGAATAATTCACCCCTCCACTTT. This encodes CSAPKQLNNSPLHF.

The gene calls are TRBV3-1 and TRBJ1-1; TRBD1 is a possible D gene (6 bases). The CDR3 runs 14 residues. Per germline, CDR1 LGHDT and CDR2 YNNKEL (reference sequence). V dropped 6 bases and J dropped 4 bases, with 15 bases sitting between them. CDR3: CASRAQGWVTEAFF. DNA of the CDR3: TGTGCCAGCAGGGCACAGGGTTGGGTCACTGAAGCTTTCTTT.

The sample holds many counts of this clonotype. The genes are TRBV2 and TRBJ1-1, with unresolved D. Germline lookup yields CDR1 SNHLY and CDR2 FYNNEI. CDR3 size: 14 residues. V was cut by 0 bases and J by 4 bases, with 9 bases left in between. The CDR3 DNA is TGTGCCAGCAGTGAAGCATCCGGGAGCACTGAAGCTTTCTTT. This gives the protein CASSEASGSTEAFF.

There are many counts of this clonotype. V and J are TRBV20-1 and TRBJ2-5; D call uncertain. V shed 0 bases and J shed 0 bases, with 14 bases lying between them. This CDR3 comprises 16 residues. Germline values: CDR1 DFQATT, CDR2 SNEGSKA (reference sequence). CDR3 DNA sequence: TGCAGTGCTAGAGATGGTCTCGGGTCTTACCAAGAGACCCAGTACTTC. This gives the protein CSARDGLGSYQETQYF.

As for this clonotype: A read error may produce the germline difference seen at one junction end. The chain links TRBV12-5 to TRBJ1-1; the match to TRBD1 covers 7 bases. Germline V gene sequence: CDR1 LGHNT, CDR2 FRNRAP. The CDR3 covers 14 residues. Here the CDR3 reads CASCFQGGGTEAFF. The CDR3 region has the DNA TGTGCTAGTTGTTTCCAAGGGGGCGGCACTGAAGCTTTCTTT.

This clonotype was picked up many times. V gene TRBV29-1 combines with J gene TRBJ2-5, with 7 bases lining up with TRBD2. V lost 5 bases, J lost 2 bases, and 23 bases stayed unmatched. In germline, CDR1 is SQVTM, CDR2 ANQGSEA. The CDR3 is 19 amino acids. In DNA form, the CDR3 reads TGCAGCGTTCCCGACGACGGGGCCCGGCTAGCGGCTATTCAAGAGACCCAGTACTTC. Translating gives CSVPDDGARLAAIQETQYF. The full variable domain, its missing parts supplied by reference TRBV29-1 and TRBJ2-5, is SAVISQKPSRDICQRGTSLTIQCQVDSQVTMMFWYRQQPGQSLTLIATANQGSEATYESGFVIDKFPISRPNLTFSTLTVSNMSPEDSSIYLCSVPDDGARLAAIQETQYFGPGTRLLVL.

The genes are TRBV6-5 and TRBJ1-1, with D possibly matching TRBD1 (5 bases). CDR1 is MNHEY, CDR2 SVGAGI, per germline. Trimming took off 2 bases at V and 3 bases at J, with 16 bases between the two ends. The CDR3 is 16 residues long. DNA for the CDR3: TGTGCCAGCAGTTACGCCGGGGGAGCGGGGGACACTGAAGCTTTCTTT. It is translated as CASSYAGGAGDTEAFF.

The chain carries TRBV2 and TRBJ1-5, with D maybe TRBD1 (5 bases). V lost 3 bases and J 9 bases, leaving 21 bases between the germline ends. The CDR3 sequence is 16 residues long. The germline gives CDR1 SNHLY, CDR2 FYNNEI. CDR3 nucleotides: TGTGCCAGCAGTGACCGGGCTCTGGGGGGGGGTGGGCCCCAGCATTTT. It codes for CASSDRALGGGGPQHF.

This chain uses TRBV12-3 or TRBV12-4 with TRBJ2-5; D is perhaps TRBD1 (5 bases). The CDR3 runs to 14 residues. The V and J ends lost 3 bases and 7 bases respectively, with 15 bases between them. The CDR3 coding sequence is TGTGCCAGCAGTTTGGGCAGGGCTGAAGTGACCCAGTACTTC. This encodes CASSLGRAEVTQYF.

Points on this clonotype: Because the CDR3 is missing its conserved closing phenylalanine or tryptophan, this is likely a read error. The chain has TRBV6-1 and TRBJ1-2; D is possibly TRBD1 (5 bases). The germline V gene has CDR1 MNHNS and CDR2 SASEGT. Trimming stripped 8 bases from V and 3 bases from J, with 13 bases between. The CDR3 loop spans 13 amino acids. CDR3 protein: CASRGSTDYGYTV. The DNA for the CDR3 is TGTGCCAGCCGGGGGTCGACAGACTATGGCTACACCGTC.

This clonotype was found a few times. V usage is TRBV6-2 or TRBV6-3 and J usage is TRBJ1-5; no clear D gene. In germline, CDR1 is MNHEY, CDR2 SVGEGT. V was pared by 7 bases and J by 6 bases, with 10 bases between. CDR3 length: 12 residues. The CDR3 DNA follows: TGTGCCAGCACCAACCCGGGTCAGCCCCAGCATTTT. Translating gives CASTNPGQPQHF.

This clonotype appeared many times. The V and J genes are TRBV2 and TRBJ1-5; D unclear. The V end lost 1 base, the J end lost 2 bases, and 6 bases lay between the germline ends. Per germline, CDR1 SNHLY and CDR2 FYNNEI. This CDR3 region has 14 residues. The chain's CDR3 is CASSEVGGNQPQHF. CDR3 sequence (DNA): TGTGCCAGCAGTGAAGTGGGTGGCAATCAGCCCCAGCATTTT.

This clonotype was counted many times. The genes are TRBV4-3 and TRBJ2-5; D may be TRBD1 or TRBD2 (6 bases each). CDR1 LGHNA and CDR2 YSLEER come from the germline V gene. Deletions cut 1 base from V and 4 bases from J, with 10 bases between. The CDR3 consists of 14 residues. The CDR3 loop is CASSQAGASETQYF. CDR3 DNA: TGCGCCAGCAGCCAAGCGGGGGCATCAGAGACCCAGTACTTC.

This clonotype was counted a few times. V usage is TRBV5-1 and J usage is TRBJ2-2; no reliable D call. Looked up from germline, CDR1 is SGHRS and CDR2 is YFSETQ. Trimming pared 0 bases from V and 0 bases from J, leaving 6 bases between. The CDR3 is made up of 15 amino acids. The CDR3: CASSLVDANTGELFF. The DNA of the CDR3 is TGCGCCAGCAGCTTGGTTGACGCGAACACCGGGGAGCTGTTTTTT.

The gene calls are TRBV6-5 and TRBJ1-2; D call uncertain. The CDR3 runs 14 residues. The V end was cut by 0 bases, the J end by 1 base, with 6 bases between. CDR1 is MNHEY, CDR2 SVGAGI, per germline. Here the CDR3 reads CASSYSDNNYGYTF. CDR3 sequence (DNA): TGTGCCAGCAGTTACTCAGACAATAACTATGGCTACACCTTC.

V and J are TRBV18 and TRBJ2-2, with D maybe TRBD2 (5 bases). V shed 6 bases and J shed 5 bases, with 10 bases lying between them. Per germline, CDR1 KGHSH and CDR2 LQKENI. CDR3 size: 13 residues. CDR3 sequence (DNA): TGTGCCAGCTCGTCCACGGGGACCGGGGAGCTGTTTTTT. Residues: CASSSTGTGELFF.

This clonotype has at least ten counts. CDR3 residues: CASTPTGADTEAFF. The CDR3 DNA sequence: TGTGCCAGCACCCCGACAGGGGCCGACACTGAAGCTTTCTTT. The V call is TRBV6-1, the J call TRBJ1-1; TRBD1 matches 8 bases. Germline loops: CDR1 MNHNS, CDR2 SASEGT. CDR3 length equals 14 residues. V gave up 7 bases and J gave up 3 bases; unmatched junction bases: 7.

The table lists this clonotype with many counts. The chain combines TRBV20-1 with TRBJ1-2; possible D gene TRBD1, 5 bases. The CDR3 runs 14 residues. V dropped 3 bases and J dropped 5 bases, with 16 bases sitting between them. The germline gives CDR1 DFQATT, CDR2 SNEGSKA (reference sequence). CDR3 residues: CSASTGTEAYGYTF. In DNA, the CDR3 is TGCAGTGCTAGCACCGGGACGGAGGCTTATGGCTACACCTTC.

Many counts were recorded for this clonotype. CDR3 nucleotide sequence: TGTGCCAGCAACCCCGCCAGTTACACTGAAGCTTTCTTT. It codes for CASNPASYTEAFF. This chain connects TRBV7-2 to TRBJ1-1; D is undetermined. This CDR3 is 13 amino acids long. Germline V gene data show CDR1 as SGHTA and CDR2 as FQGNSA. Deletions cut 7 bases from V and 3 bases from J, with 12 bases between. Drawing the rest from reference TRBV7-2 and TRBJ1-1, the complete variable domain is GAGVSQSPSNKVTEKGKDVELRCDPISGHTALYWYRQSLGQGLEFLIYFQGNSAPDKSGLPSDRFSAERTGGSVSTLTIQRTQQEDSAVYLCASNPASYTEAFFGQGTRLTVV.

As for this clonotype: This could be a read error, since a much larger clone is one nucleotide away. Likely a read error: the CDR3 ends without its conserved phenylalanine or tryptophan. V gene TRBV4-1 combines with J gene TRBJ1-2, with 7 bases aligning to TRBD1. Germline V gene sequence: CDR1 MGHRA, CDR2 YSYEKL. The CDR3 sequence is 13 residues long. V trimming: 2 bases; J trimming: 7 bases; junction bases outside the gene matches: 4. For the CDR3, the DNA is TGCGCCAGCAGCCAACACGACAGGGTTGGCTACACCTAC. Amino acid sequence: CASSQHDRVGYTY.